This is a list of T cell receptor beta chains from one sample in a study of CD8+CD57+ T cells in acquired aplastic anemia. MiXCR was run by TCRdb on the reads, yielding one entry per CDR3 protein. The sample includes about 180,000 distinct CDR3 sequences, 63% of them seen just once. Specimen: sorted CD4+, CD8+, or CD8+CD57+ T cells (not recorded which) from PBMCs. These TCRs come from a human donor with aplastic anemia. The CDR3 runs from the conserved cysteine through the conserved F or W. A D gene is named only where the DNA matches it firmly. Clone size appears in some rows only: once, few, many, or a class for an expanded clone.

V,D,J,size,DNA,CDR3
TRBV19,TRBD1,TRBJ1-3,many,TGTGCCAGTAGTATAGGCTCGGGACAGTTCTCTGGAAACACCATATATTTT,CASSIGSGQFSGNTIYF
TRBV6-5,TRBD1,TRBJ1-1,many,TGTGCCAGCAGTTACTCGCGGCTATACAGGGGTGAAGCTTTCTTT,CASSYSRLYRGEAFF
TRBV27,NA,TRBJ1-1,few,TGTGCCAGCAACCGACTGGGGGTGAACACTGAAGCTTTCTTT,CASNRLGVNTEAFF
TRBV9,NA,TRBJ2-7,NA,TGTGCCAGCAGCGCCGCCGGTAGCGAGCAGTACTTC,CASSAAGSEQYF
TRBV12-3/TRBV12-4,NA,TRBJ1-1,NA,TGTGCCAGCAGTTTAGTCCAGAAATACACTGAAGCTTTCTTT,CASSLVQKYTEAFF
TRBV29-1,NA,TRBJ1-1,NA,TGCAGCGTTAAGACCGCTACGAACACTGAAGCTTTCTTT,CSVKTATNTEAFF
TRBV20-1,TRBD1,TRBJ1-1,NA,TGCAGTGCTCGAACAGGGGGCAGGGAAGCTTTCTTT,CSARTGGREAFF
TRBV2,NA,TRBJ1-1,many,TGTGCCAGCAGTAGCAGGGTCGGGAACACTGAAGCTTTCTTT,CASSSRVGNTEAFF
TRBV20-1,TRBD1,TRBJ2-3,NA,TGCAGTGCTAGGACAGGGCTAAACACGGATACGCAGTATTTT,CSARTGLNTDTQYF
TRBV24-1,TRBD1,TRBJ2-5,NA,TGTGCCACCAGTGACCCAGGACAGGGGTTGGAGACCCAGTACTTC,CATSDPGQGLETQYF
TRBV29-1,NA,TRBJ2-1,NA,TGCAGCGTTGTGCTTTTAAATGAGCAGTTCTTC,CSVVLLNEQFF
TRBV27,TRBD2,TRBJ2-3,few,TGTGCCAGCAGTAATAGCGGGTGGGGCACAGATACGCAGTATTTT,CASSNSGWGTDTQYF
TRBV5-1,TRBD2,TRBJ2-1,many,TGCGCCAGCAGCTTGAATAGCGGGGGGGACAATGAGCAGTTCTTC,CASSLNSGGDNEQFF
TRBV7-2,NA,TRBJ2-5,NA,TGTGCCAGCAGCTTAGATCAGGGAAGCCAAGAGACCCAGTACTTC,CASSLDQGSQETQYF
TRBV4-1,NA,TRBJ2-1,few,TGCGCCAGCAGCCAAACTCCCTGGAATGAGCAGTTCTTC,CASSQTPWNEQFF
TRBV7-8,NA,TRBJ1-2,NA,TGTGCCAGCAGCCGGGGCAGTAACTATGGCTACACCTTC,CASSRGSNYGYTF
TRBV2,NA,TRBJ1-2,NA,TGTGCCAGCAGTGAAGTGAGAGGGTCCATTAGTGGCTACACCTTC,CASSEVRGSISGYTF